These T cell receptor beta chains were read from a single sample in a study of T-cell reconstitution after alpha-beta-depleted transplantation in children. TCRdb recomputed calls from the PCR reads with MiXCR, one row per CDR3 protein. The sample yields a few hundred thousand distinct CDR3 sequences, roughly 22% seen once. This material consisted of PBMCs from the stem cell graft donor, taken from the stem cell graft. These receptors all come from a human donor who donated a stem cell graft to a child with acute myeloid leukemia. The CDR3 runs from the conserved cysteine through the conserved F or W. D genes are given only for firm matches. Not every row has a clone size; where given, it reads once, few, many or a size class.

TRBV4-2	many	TRBJ2-1	TRBD1	CASSQADRGFDDEQFF	TGTGCCAGCAGCCAAGCGGACAGGGGATTTGACGATGAGCAGTTCTTC
TRBV12-3/TRBV12-4	many	TRBJ1-1	-	CASSPWTEGTEAFF	TGTGCCAGCAGTCCCTGGACCGAGGGGACTGAAGCTTTCTTT
TRBV25-1	many	TRBJ2-7	-	CASSESPGATYEQYF	TGTGCCAGCAGTGAATCCCCAGGGGCCACCTACGAGCAGTACTTC
TRBV21-1	-	TRBJ2-1	-	CASSKRIAGSSYNEQFF	TGTGCCAGCAGCAAGCGGATCGCGGGTAGCTCCTACAATGAGCAGTTCTTC
TRBV6-6	many	TRBJ2-5	TRBD1	CATGQGQETQYF	TGTGCCACCGGACAGGGTCAAGAGACCCAGTACTTC
TRBV7-3	-	TRBJ2-2	-	CASSETGKLFF	TGTGCCAGCAGCGAAACAGGGAAGCTGTTTTTT
TRBV20-1	few	TRBJ2-5	TRBD1	CSARDLFGTGPQETQYF	TGCAGTGCTAGAGATCTATTTGGGACAGGGCCACAAGAGACCCAGTACTTC
TRBV28	-	TRBJ2-5	TRBD2	CASTPAGRQETQYF	TGTGCCAGCACCCCAGCGGGAAGGCAGGAGACCCAGTACTTC
TRBV20-1	-	TRBJ1-1	-	CSARWAEYTEAFF	TGCAGTGCTAGATGGGCAGAATACACTGAAGCTTTCTTT
TRBV28	few	TRBJ2-7	-	CASSSTPRVLYF	TGTGCCAGCAGTTCCACCCCTCGGGTACTCTACTTC
TRBV2	few	TRBJ2-4	TRBD1	CASSQDRVGGIQYF	TGTGCCAGCAGTCAAGACAGGGTGGGTGGCATTCAGTACTTC
TRBV12-3/TRBV12-4	-	TRBJ2-2	-	CASSFRTEGNTGELFF	TGTGCCAGCAGTTTTAGGACGGAGGGGAACACCGGGGAGCTGTTTTTT
TRBV12-3/TRBV12-4	few	TRBJ1-3	-	CASSFGLELSGNTIYF	TGTGCCAGCAGTTTCGGGCTGGAGCTCTCTGGAAACACCATATATTTT
TRBV24-1	-	TRBJ1-3	-	CATSGNAGNTIYF	TGTGCCACCAGTGGAAATGCTGGAAACACCATATATTTT
TRBV12-3/TRBV12-4	many	TRBJ2-5	TRBD1	CASSPGQGQETQYF	TGTGCCAGCAGCCCGGGACAGGGACAAGAGACCCAGTACTTC
TRBV4-1	-	TRBJ2-7	TRBD2	CASSQPTSGRAEQYF	TGCGCCAGCAGCCAACCAACTAGCGGGAGGGCCGAGCAGTACTTC
TRBV18	-	TRBJ2-3	TRBD1	CASSPGQQNTDTQYF	TGTGCCAGCTCACCGGGACAGCAAAACACAGATACGCAGTATTTT
TRBV20-1	few	TRBJ2-7	TRBD2	CSARGGWGSYEQYF	TGCAGTGCTAGGGGGGGGTGGGGCTCCTACGAGCAGTACTTC
TRBV20-1	few	TRBJ2-1	-	CSAEAGIAYNEQFF	TGCAGTGCCGAGGCAGGGATTGCCTACAATGAGCAGTTCTTC
TRBV29-1	few	TRBJ2-7	TRBD2	CSVVLADSYEQYF	TGCAGCGTTGTACTAGCGGATTCCTACGAGCAGTACTTC
TRBV20-1	many	TRBJ2-7	-	CSVKGPESFGEQYF	TGCAGTGTCAAAGGTCCGGAAAGCTTCGGCGAGCAGTACTTC
TRBV12-3/TRBV12-4	once	TRBJ1-1	-	CASSSPSGAKVEAFF	TGTGCCAGCAGTTCCCCCTCGGGGGCGAAGGTTGAAGCTTTCTTT
TRBV5-1	-	TRBJ2-7	-	CASLGGGPSHEQYF	TGCGCCAGCCTAGGGGGGGGGCCTAGCCACGAGCAGTACTTC
TRBV20-1	many	TRBJ2-7	-	CSATLVPEQYF	TGCAGTGCAACACTAGTGCCCGAGCAGTACTTC
TRBV2	-	TRBJ2-3	-	CASRSGSSTDTQYF	TGTGCCAGCAGGAGCGGGTCTAGCACAGATACGCAGTATTTT
TRBV14	-	TRBJ2-7	TRBD2	CASSQDFLAATYEQYF	TGTGCCAGCAGCCAAGATTTTCTAGCGGCCACCTACGAGCAGTACTTC
TRBV11-3	-	TRBJ2-3	-	CASSSDNPDTQYF	TGTGCCAGCAGCTCGGACAATCCAGATACGCAGTATTTT
TRBV10-1	few	TRBJ1-5	-	CASSPGKSIFNQPQHF	TGCGCCAGCAGTCCAGGGAAGAGTATATTCAATCAGCCCCAGCATTTT
TRBV11-2	-	TRBJ2-3	-	CASSFEGDNTDTQYF	TGTGCCAGCAGCTTTGAAGGGGACAACACAGATACGCAGTATTTT
TRBV9	few	TRBJ2-1	TRBD2	CASSASLAGGSDEQFF	TGTGCCAGCAGCGCGTCACTAGCGGGAGGGAGCGATGAGCAGTTCTTC
TRBV5-1	few	TRBJ2-5	TRBD2	CASSRGGLVQETQYF	TGCGCCAGCAGTCGCGGAGGACTAGTCCAAGAGACCCAGTACTTC
TRBV20-1	many	TRBJ2-3	TRBD1	CSARTGAPDTQYF	TGCAGTGCTAGGACAGGGGCCCCAGATACGCAGTATTTT
TRBV20-1	-	TRBJ2-7	-	CSARGRVGASGIYEQYF	TGCAGTGCTAGAGGCCGGGTGGGGGCTAGCGGAATCTACGAGCAGTACTTC
TRBV7-2	many	TRBJ2-5	TRBD2	CASSFRLAGQETQYF	TGTGCCAGCAGCTTCCGACTAGCGGGGCAAGAGACCCAGTACTTC
TRBV12-3/TRBV12-4	-	TRBJ2-3	-	CASSFNLGTTDTQYF	TGTGCCAGCAGCTTCAACCTAGGAACTACAGATACGCAGTATTTT
TRBV27	few	TRBJ2-2	-	CASSLRPFGELFF	TGTGCCAGCAGTTTAAGGCCGTTTGGAGAGCTGTTTTTT
TRBV4-1	-	TRBJ2-5	-	CASSQEPGTKLETQYF	TGCGCCAGCAGCCAAGAACCCGGGACGAAGCTGGAGACCCAGTACTTC